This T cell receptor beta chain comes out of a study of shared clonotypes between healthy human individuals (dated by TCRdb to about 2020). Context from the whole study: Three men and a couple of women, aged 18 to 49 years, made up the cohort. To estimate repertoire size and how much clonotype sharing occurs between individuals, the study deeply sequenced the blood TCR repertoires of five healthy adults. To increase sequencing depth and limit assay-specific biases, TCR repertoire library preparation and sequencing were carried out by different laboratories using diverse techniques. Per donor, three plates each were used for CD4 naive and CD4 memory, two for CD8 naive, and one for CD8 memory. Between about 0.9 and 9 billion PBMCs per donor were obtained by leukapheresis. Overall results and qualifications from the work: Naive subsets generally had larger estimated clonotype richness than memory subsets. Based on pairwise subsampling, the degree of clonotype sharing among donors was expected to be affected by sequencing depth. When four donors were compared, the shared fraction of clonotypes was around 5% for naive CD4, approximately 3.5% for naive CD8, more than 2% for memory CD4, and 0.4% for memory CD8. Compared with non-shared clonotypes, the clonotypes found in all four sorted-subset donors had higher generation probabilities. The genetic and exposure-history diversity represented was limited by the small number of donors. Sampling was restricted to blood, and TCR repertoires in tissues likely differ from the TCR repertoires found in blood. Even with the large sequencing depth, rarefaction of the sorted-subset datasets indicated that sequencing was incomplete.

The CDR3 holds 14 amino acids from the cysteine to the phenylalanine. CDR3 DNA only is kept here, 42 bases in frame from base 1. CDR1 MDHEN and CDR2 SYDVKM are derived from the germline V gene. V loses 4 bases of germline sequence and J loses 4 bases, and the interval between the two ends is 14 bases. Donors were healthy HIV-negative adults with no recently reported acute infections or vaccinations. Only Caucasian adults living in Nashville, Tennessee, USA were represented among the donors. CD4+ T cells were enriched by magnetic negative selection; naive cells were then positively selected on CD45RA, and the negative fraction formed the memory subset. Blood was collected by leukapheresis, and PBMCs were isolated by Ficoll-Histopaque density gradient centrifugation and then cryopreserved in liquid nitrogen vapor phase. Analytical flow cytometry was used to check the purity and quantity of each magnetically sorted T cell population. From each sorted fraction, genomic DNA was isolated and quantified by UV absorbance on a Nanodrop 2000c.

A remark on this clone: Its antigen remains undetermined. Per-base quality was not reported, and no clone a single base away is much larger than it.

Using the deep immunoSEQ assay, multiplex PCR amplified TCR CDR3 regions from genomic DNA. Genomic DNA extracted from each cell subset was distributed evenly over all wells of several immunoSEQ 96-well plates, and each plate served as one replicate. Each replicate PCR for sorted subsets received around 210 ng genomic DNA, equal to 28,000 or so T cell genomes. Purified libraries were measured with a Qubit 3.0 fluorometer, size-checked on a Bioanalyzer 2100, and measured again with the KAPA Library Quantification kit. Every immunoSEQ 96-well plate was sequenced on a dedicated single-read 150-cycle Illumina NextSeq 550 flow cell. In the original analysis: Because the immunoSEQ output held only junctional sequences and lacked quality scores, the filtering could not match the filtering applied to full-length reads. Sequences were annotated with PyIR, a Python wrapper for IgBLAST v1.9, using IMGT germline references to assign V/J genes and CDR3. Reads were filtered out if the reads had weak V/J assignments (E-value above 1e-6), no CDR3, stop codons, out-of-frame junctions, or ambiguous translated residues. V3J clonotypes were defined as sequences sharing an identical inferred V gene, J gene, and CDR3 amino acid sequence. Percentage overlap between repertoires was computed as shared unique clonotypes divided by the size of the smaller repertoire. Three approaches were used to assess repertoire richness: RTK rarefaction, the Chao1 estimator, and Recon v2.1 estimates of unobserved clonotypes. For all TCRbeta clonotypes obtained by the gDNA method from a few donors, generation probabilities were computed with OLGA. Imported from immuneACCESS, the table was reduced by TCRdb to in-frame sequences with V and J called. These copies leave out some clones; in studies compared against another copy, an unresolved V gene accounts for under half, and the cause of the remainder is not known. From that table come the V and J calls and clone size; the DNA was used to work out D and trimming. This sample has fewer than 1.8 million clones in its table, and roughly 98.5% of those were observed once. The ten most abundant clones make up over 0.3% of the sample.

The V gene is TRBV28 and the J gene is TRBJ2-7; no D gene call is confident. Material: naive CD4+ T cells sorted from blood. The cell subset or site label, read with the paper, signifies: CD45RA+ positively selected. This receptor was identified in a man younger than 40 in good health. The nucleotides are TGTGCCAGCAGTTCCCACTCAGGAATTTACGAGCAGTACTTC. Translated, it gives CASSSHSGIYEQYF.